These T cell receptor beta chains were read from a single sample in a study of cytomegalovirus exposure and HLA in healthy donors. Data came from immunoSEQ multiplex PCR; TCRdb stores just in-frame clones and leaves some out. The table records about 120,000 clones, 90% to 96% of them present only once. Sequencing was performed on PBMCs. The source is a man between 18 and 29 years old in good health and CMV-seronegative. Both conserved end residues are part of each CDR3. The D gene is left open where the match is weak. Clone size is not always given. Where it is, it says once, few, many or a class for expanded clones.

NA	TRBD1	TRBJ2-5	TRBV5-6	TGTGCCAGCAGCTTGGGGGTTGTAAGGGGGCTACTAACCCAAGAGACCCAGTACTTC	CASSLGVVRGLLTQETQYF
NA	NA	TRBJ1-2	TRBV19	TGTGCCAGTAGTAAGGGGGGGTATGGCTACACCTTC	CASSKGGYGYTF
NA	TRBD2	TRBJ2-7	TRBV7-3	TGTGCCAGCAGCACAGGGCGGGAGGGTAACGAGCAGTACTTC	CASSTGREGNEQYF
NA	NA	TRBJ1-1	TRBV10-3	TGTGCCATCAGCTCAGGGAACACTGAAGCTTTCTTT	CAISSGNTEAFF
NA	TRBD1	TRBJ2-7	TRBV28	TGTGCCAGCAGTTTATATCGGGACAGAGCCTACGAGCAGTACTTC	CASSLYRDRAYEQYF
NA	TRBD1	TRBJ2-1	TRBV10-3	TGTGCCATCAGTGAGAGGGACAGTAAGCACCCCAATGAGCAGTTCTTC	CAISERDSKHPNEQFF
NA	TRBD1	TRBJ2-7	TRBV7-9	TGTGCCAGCCGAAAGACAGGGGGCAAGGACGAGCAGTACTTC	CASRKTGGKDEQYF
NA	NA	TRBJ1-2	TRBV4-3	TGCGCCAGCAGCCATGGTGTGCGGGGGCATGGCTACACCTTC	CASSHGVRGHGYTF
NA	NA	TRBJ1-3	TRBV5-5	TGTGCCAGCAGCACCTATAGCTCTGGAAACACCATATATTTT	CASSTYSSGNTIYF
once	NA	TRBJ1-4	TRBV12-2	TGTGCAAGTCGCTTAGCGAGGCAGGGTAGGGCAACTAATGAAAAACTGTTTTTT	CASRLARQGRATNEKLFF
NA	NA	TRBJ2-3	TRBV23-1	TGCGCCAGCAGTCAATTAGACTTCACTAGCACAGATACGCAGTATTTT	CASSQLDFTSTDTQYF
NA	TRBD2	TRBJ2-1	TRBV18	TGTGCCAGCTCCCGGGAGGTACCGACGGGACCTCCCGGGGAGTTCTTC	CASSREVPTGPPGEFF
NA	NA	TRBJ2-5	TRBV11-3	TGTGCCAGCAGCTCGCCCCTAGAGGGACAAGAGACCCAGTACTTC	CASSSPLEGQETQYF
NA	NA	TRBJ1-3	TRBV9	TGTGCCAGCAGCGTAGCCCCGGGCTCTGGAAACACCATATATTTT	CASSVAPGSGNTIYF
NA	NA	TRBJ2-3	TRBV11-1	TGTGCCAGCAGCCCTCGGACAGGCACAGATACGCAGTATTTT	CASSPRTGTDTQYF
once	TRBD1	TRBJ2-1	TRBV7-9	TGTGCCAGCAGCTTAGCGCGGGTCACAGGGGGCGATGAGCAGTTCTTC	CASSLARVTGGDEQFF
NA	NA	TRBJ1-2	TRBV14	TGTGCCAGCAGCCAAGAGGCCCACGGGGGGGATGGCTACACCTTC	CASSQEAHGGDGYTF
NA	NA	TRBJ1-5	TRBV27	TGTGCCAGCTCTAGAGACGTCCCAGCCGATCAGCCCCAGCATTTT	CASSRDVPADQPQHF
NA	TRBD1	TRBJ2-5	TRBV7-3	TGTGCCAGCAGCTTGGGCAACACAGGGGTAGAGACCCAGTACTTC	CASSLGNTGVETQYF
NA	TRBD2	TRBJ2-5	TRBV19	TGTGCCAGTAGTATCGTCGCAGCGGGAGGGTTAGAGACCCAGTACTTC	CASSIVAAGGLETQYF
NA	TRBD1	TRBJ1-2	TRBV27	TGTGCCAGCAGTTCAAAGGGGGCCAACTATGGCTACACCTTC	CASSSKGANYGYTF
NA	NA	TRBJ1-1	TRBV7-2	TGTGCCAGCAGCTTAGCGCAGGGTTATGGCGCTGAAGCTTTCTTT	CASSLAQGYGAEAFF
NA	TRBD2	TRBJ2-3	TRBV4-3	TGCGCCAGCAGCCAAGATTTGACTAGCGGGGAATATACGCAGTATTTT	CASSQDLTSGEYTQYF
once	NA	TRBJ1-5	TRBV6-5	TGTGCCAGCGGCAGCAATCAGCCCCAGCATTTT	CASGSNQPQHF
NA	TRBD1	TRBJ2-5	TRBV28	TGTGCCAGCAGTTCATCGATCGCTGGACAGGCGTGGGAGACCCAGTACTTC	CASSSSIAGQAWETQYF
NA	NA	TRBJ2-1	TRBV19	TGTGCCAGTAAGGGGTCCTTCATCCCGGAGCAGTTCTTC	CASKGSFIPEQFF
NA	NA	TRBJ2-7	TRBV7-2	TGTGCCAGCAGCTTTGGGCAGGGGGGACACGAGCAGTACTTC	CASSFGQGGHEQYF
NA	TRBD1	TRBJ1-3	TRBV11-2	TGTGCCAGCAGCTTGGACAGGACTGGAAACACCATATATTTT	CASSLDRTGNTIYF
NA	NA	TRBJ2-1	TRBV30	TGTGCCTCCCTCCGTGGTAGCGGTACAAGCTCCTACAATGAGCAGTTCTTC	CASLRGSGTSSYNEQFF
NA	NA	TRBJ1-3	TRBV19	TGTGCAAGCGCCCCACCGGGATCTGGAAACACCATATATTTT	CASAPPGSGNTIYF
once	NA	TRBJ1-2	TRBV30	TGTGCCTGGAGTGGGAACAGTGCACTCTATGGCTACACCTTC	CAWSGNSALYGYTF
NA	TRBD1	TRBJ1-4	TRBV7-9	TGTGCCAGCAGCTGGACAGGGAGTAATGAAAAACTGTTTTTT	CASSWTGSNEKLFF
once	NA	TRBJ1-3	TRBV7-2	TGTGCCAGCAGCTTAGTGGGGGCCTACTCTGGAAACACCATATATTTT	CASSLVGAYSGNTIYF
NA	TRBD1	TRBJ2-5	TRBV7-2	TGTGCCAGCAGCTTATTAGGGACAGGTTCGTACCAAGAGACCCAGTACTTC	CASSLLGTGSYQETQYF
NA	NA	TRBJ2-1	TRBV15	TGTGCCACCAGCAGAGATCTTCAAACGGGAGTGTACAATGAGCAGTTCTTC	CATSRDLQTGVYNEQFF
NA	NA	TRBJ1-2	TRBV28	TGTGCCAGCAGTTTTTATGGGGAGGAACCAACCTTC	CASSFYGEEPTF
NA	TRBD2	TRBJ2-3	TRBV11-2	TGTGCCAGCAGCTCTTATAGCGGGAGCACAGATACGCAGTATTTT	CASSSYSGSTDTQYF
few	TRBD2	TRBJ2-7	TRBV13	TGTGCCAGCAGCTTGACTAGCGGCCCCTACGAGCAGTACTTC	CASSLTSGPYEQYF
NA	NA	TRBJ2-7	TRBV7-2	TGTGCCAGCAGCTTAGTAGCGGAGGCCTACGAGCAGTACTTC	CASSLVAEAYEQYF
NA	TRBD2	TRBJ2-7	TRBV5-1	TGCGCCAGCAGCCCGGGACTAGCGGCTACAAGCTCCTACGAGCAGTACTTC	CASSPGLAATSSYEQYF
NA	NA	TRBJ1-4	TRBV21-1	TGTGCCAGCAGCAAAAGGACCACAGGGAAGGGAACTAATGAAAAACTGTTTTTT	CASSKRTTGKGTNEKLFF
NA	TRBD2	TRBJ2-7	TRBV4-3	TGCGCCAGCAGCCAAGACCCTAGCGGCTACGAGCAGTACTTC	CASSQDPSGYEQYF
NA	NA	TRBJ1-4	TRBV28	TGTGCCAGCAGTTCGTATCAGGGGATCACTAATGAAAAACTGTTTTTT	CASSSYQGITNEKLFF
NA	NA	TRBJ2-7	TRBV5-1	TGCGCCAGCAGCTTGGAACCCCTACCTACTTACGAGCAGTACTTC	CASSLEPLPTYEQYF
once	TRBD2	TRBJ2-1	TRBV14	TGTGCCAGCAGCCACCCTCCCGGGACTAGCGGTTACAATGAGCAGTTCTTC	CASSHPPGTSGYNEQFF
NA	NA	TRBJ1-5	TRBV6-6	TGTGCCAGCAGTTACTCGAAGCCCGGGGATCAGCCCCAGCATTTT	CASSYSKPGDQPQHF
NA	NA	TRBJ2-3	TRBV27	TGTGCCAGCCTCCGGGACTTCTCACTCACAGATACGCAGTATTTT	CASLRDFSLTDTQYF
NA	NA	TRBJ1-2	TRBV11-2	TGTGCCAGCAGCATCATAGGGGTGGACTATGGCTACACCTTC	CASSIIGVDYGYTF
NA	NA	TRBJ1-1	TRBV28	TGTGCCAGCAGTTTCCGGGTGAACACTGAAGCTTTCTTT	CASSFRVNTEAFF
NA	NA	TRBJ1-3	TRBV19	TGTGCCAGTGGAGTAGGGGGTAGAGCTGGAAACACCATATATTTT	CASGVGGRAGNTIYF
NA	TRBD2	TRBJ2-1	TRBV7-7	TGTGCTAGCAGCTTATACGGGACTAGCATCGGTGAGCAGTTCTTC	CASSLYGTSIGEQFF
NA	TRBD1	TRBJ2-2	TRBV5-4	TGTGCCAGCAGCCCTGGGACAGGGATTAAGCGGGAGCTGTTTTTT	CASSPGTGIKRELFF
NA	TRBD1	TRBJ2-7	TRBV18	TGTGCCAGCTCAAAGACAGGGGATCCCTCCGAGCAGTACTTC	CASSKTGDPSEQYF
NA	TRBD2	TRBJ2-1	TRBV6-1	TGTGCCAGCAGTACTAGCGGGAGGTACAATGAGCAGTTCTTC	CASSTSGRYNEQFF
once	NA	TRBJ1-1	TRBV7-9	TGTGCCAGCAGCGCGCCGGGGGACACTGAAGCTTTCTTT	CASSAPGDTEAFF
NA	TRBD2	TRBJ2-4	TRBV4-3	TGCGCCAGCAGCCAAGGGGAGGGTCCCCCAAACATTCAGTACTTC	CASSQGEGPPNIQYF
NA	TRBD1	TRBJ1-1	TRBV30	TGTGCCTGGAGAAGACAGGGAATCACTGAAGCTTTCTTT	CAWRRQGITEAFF
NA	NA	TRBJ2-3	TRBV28	TGTGCCAGCAGTTTCCTGGCCAGCACAGATACGCAGTATTTT	CASSFLASTDTQYF
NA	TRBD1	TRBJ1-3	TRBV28	TGTGCCAGCAGTTGGGACAGTCTTATAGGAAACACCATATATTTT	CASSWDSLIGNTIYF
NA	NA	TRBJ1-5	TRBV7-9	TGTGCCAGCAGCTTAGGGGGGACTTCCCCACTGCCCCAGCATTTT	CASSLGGTSPLPQHF